These T cell receptor beta chains were read from a single sample in a study of CD8+CD57+ T cells in acquired aplastic anemia. A single record per CDR3 protein comes from TCRdb applying MiXCR to the reads. The table shows approximately 270,000 distinct CDR3 sequences, with 56% occurring only once. Sequenced input: sorted CD4+, CD8+, or CD8+CD57+ T cells (not recorded which) from PBMCs. These receptors were collected from a human donor with severe aplastic anemia or a healthy control (not recorded which). Both conserved end residues are part of each CDR3. A D gene is named only where the DNA matches it firmly. For some rows the clone size is stated as once, few or many, or as a class when expanded; others skip it.

clone size | D gene | J gene | V gene | CDR3 protein | CDR3 DNA
many | . | TRBJ1-2 | TRBV9 | CASSETLQGNNPHGYTF | TGTGCCAGCAGCGAGACCCTACAGGGAAATAATCCCCATGGCTACACCTTC
. | . | TRBJ1-6 | TRBV20-1 | CSARRDLASYNSPLHF | TGCAGTGCTAGAAGGGACCTTGCCTCCTATAATTCACCCCTCCACTTT
many | . | TRBJ2-5 | TRBV20-1 | CSAVTGYQETQYF | TGCAGTGCGGTCACGGGGTACCAAGAGACCCAGTACTTC
. | TRBD2 | TRBJ2-7 | TRBV12-3/TRBV12-4 | CASRAAGGPREQYF | TGTGCCAGCAGGGCAGCGGGAGGGCCTCGAGAGCAGTACTTC
. | TRBD1 | TRBJ1-1 | TRBV24-1 | CATSDSDDRGRSEAFF | TGTGCCACCAGTGATTCCGATGACAGGGGGCGGTCTGAAGCTTTCTTT
few | TRBD2 | TRBJ2-3 | TRBV7-8 | CASSSIAGRTDTQYF | TGTGCCAGCAGCTCGATAGCGGGGCGCACAGATACGCAGTATTTT
. | . | TRBJ2-5 | TRBV6-1 | CASRRGGAVQETQYF | TGTGCCAGCAGAAGAGGCGGGGCTGTACAAGAGACCCAGTACTTC
. | TRBD1 | TRBJ1-4 | TRBV7-9 | CASSVQGAGF | TGTGCCAGCAGCGTACAGGGGGCTGGGTTT
many | . | TRBJ1-1 | TRBV14 | CASSQDRTNAFF | TGTGCCAGCAGCCAAGATAGGACAAACGCTTTCTTT
many | TRBD1 | TRBJ2-2 | TRBV10-3 | CAITGTAMNTGELFF | TGTGCCATCACCGGGACAGCGATGAACACCGGGGAGCTGTTTTTT
. | TRBD1 | TRBJ1-1 | TRBV25-1 | CASSESGTVRGTEAFF | TGTGCCAGCAGTGAATCGGGGACAGTGCGGGGCACTGAAGCTTTCTTT
. | . | TRBJ1-6 | TRBV29-1 | CSVRASGMADSPLHF | TGCAGCGTACGAGCTTCCGGGATGGCTGATTCACCCCTCCACTTT
many | . | TRBJ2-7 | TRBV11-3 | CASSAAGSYEQYF | TGTGCCAGCAGCGCGGCAGGCTCCTACGAGCAGTACTTC
. | TRBD1 | TRBJ1-2 | TRBV20-1 | CSANTTGGYGYTF | TGCAGTGCTAATACGACAGGGGGCTATGGCTACACCTTC
. | TRBD1 | TRBJ1-2 | TRBV5-1 | CASSPGQGERDGYTF | TGCGCCAGCAGCCCAGGACAGGGGGAGAGGGATGGCTACACCTTC
. | TRBD2 | TRBJ2-1 | TRBV20-1 | CSARGLAGGREQFF | TGCAGTGCTAGGGGACTAGCGGGGGGGCGAGAGCAGTTCTTC
. | TRBD1 | TRBJ2-1 | TRBV2 | CASSRTGVDNEQFF | TGTGCCAGCAGTCGGACAGGGGTAGACAATGAGCAGTTCTTC
. | TRBD1 | TRBJ2-5 | TRBV29-1 | CSVARGRTETQYF | TGCAGCGTTGCCAGGGGGCGCACAGAGACCCAGTACTTC
. | TRBD1 | TRBJ2-3 | TRBV15 | CATSFFFTGTVTDTQYF | TGTGCCACCAGCTTTTTCTTTACCGGGACAGTCACAGATACGCAGTATTTT
few | TRBD2 | TRBJ2-1 | TRBV24-1 | CATSDPSGGGDNEQFF | TGTGCCACCAGTGATCCTAGCGGGGGAGGGGACAATGAGCAGTTCTTC
few | . | TRBJ2-5 | TRBV20-1 | CSARDMEYQETQYF | TGCAGTGCTAGAGATATGGAGTACCAAGAGACCCAGTACTTC
. | . | TRBJ1-1 | TRBV20-1 | CSANYNEAFF | TGCAGTGCTAACTACAATGAAGCTTTCTTT
. | . | TRBJ1-1 | TRBV7-2 | CASSLGRGYAFF | TGTGCCAGCAGCTTAGGACGGGGGTATGCTTTCTTT
. | . | TRBJ1-2 | TRBV2 | CASSRGPSYGYTF | TGTGCCAGCAGCCGAGGACCGTCCTATGGCTACACCTTC
many | TRBD2 | TRBJ2-7 | TRBV6-2/TRBV6-3 | CASNPGGYEQYF | TGTGCCAGCAACCCGGGGGGCTACGAGCAGTACTTC
. | . | TRBJ1-2 | TRBV12-5 | CASSLGPLGKTF | TGTGCCAGCAGTTTAGGACCCTTGGGGAAAACCTTC
. | TRBD1 | TRBJ1-5 | TRBV2 | CASSGGTGTGNQPQHF | TGTGCCAGCAGTGGAGGGACAGGGACGGGCAATCAGCCCCAGCATTTT
. | . | TRBJ1-2 | TRBV4-3 | CASSQDPRSSYYGYTF | TGCGCCAGCAGCCAAGATCCTAGATCCTCATACTATGGCTACACCTTC
. | TRBD1 | TRBJ1-6 | TRBV10-3 | CAINDRGGGSPLHF | TGTGCCATCAATGACAGGGGAGGGGGATCACCCCTCCACTTT
many | . | TRBJ1-1 | TRBV6-6 | CASSLDAGGRAFF | TGTGCCAGCAGTCTGGACGCGGGGGGACGAGCTTTCTTT
. | . | TRBJ1-4 | TRBV20-1 | CSAPAWGKLFF | TGCAGTGCCCCTGCTTGGGGAAAACTGTTTTTT
once | TRBD1 | TRBJ2-7 | TRBV7-8 | CASSVWDRAYEQYF | TGTGCCAGCAGCGTATGGGACAGGGCCTACGAGCAGTACTTC